The 30 T cell receptor beta chains given below trace back to one sample, sequenced in a study of human T cells and chemical hapten exposure. Time point specified: patch test 1, 2 weeks after DPC sensitization. Treatment denoted: therapeutic diphenylcyclopropenone sensitization with weekly scalp DPC. TCRdb passed the RACE reads through MiXCR, listing each CDR3 protein once. The table includes some 380,000 distinct CDR3 sequences, 4.8% detected once. This specimen was whole blood, taken in connection with sensitization to the hapten diphenylcyclopropenone (DPC). These receptor sequences come from a woman aged 45-65 years with alopecia areata. Some clones in this sample may be carry-over from other donors' samples.

This clonotype was counted ten times or more. The rearrangement joins TRBV7-9 to TRBJ2-1; tentatively, D is TRBD2 (5 bases). There are 12 residues in the CDR3. Germline CDR1 SEHNR, CDR2 FQNEAQ (reference sequence). CDR3 in DNA: TGTGGACTTCAACTAGGGAGTAATGAGCAGTTCTTC. As protein: CGLQLGSNEQFF.

As regards this clonotype: A much larger clone sits a single nucleotide away, making a read error possible. The chain is built from TRBV6-1 and TRBJ2-7; D not resolved. Germline-derived CDR1 and CDR2 are MNHNS and SASEGT. The CDR3 loop spans 12 amino acids. The CDR3 DNA reads as TGTGCCAGCAGTGGGCACCCCTACGTGCAGTACTTC. Its translation is CASSGHPYVQYF.

This clonotype has ten or more counts. J is TRBJ2-1 and V is TRBV20-1, with 8 bases identical to TRBD2. The germline V gene encodes CDR1 DFQATT and CDR2 SNEGSKA (reference sequence). This CDR3 region has 17 residues. DNA for the CDR3: TGCAGCTCCTGGGGAGCGGGGGAGTCTAGCTCCTACAATGAGCAGTTCTTC. This codes for CSSWGAGESSSYNEQFF.

This clonotype came up many times. The V and J genes are TRBV20-1 and TRBJ1-1, with D unresolved. Germline V CDR1 and CDR2: DFQATT, SNEGSKA (reference sequence). Trimming stripped 0 bases from V and 1 base from J, with 9 bases between. CDR3 length: 14 residues. The CDR3 nucleotides read TGCAGTGCTAGAGATTATACCCAGAACACTGAAGCTTTCTTT. Its translation: CSARDYTQNTEAFF.

This clonotype was seen repeatedly, ten times or more. V usage is TRBV28 and J usage is TRBJ2-7; D gene uncertain. Trimming removed 6 bases at V and 1 base at J, with 16 bases between. CDR1 is MDHEN and CDR2 is SYDVKM in the germline V gene. The CDR3 length is 15 residues. The CDR3 DNA sequence: TGTGCCAGCAGGGGTATCTGGAAGGGTTCCTACGAGCAGTACTTC. Protein sequence: CASRGIWKGSYEQYF.

The chain carries TRBV20-1 and TRBJ2-7; 15 bases match TRBD2. This CDR3 has 16 amino acids. In germline, CDR1 is DFQATT, CDR2 SNEGSKA (reference sequence). V gave up 4 bases and J gave up 3 bases; unmatched junction bases: 7. The DNA of the CDR3 is TGCAGTGCTAATCCGGGACTAGCGGGAGGCCTCTACGAGCAGTACTTC. Translation: CSANPGLAGGLYEQYF.

Within the sample, this clonotype is medium-sized. The chain recombines TRBV20-1 with TRBJ2-1; 10 bases map to TRBD2. Germline values: CDR1 DFQATT, CDR2 SNEGSKA (reference sequence). The CDR3 length is 17 residues. V lost 0 bases to trimming and J lost 9 bases; unmatched junction nucleotides: 14. This CDR3 reads CSARDHPAGGPGGEQFF. The CDR3 DNA reads as TGCAGTGCTAGAGATCATCCAGCGGGAGGGCCGGGGGGTGAGCAGTTCTTC.

This clonotype has only a few counts. J is TRBJ2-1 and V is TRBV9, with TRBD2 matching 7 bases. The CDR3 runs 15 residues. The V gene's germline CDR1 is SGDLS and CDR2 YYNGEE. Germline trimming cut 0 bases from V and 4 bases from J; bases unmatched to any gene: 4. For the CDR3, the DNA is TGTGCCAGCAGCGTAGCCCTAGCGGATTACAATGAGCAGTTCTTC. Translating gives CASSVALADYNEQFF.

The chain links TRBV7-6 to TRBJ2-3; D is perhaps TRBD1 (5 bases). V lost 5 bases and J 6 bases, leaving 15 bases between the germline ends. CDR1 is SGHVS and CDR2 is FNYEAQ in the germline V gene. The CDR3 covers 14 residues. CDR3 DNA sequence: TGTGCCAGCAGCGGCCTGCTTGGGGCGGATACGCAGTATTTT. Protein sequence: CASSGLLGADTQYF.

This clonotype was recorded many times. The chain couples TRBV25-1 to TRBJ2-1, with D uncertain. V dropped 6 bases and J dropped 5 bases, with 5 bases sitting between them. This CDR3 region has 11 residues. Germline CDR1 is MGHDK and CDR2 is SYGVNS. The CDR3 reads CASRVNNEQFF. In DNA, the CDR3 is TGTGCCAGCAGAGTTAACAATGAGCAGTTCTTC.

There are many counts of this clonotype. The J gene is TRBJ2-1, the V gene TRBV2; either TRBD1 or TRBD2 may supply D (5 bases each). There are 13 residues in the CDR3. From germline, CDR1 is SNHLY and CDR2 FYNNEI. Trimming removed 6 bases at V and 9 bases at J, with 15 bases between. As DNA, the CDR3 is TGTGCCAGCAGAGAGAGCGACGGGACTGAGCAGTTCTTC. This encodes CASRESDGTEQFF.

Many counts were recorded for this clonotype. The rearrangement joins TRBV10-3 to TRBJ2-7; 7 bases map to TRBD1. The CDR3 spans 15 residues. Per germline, CDR1 ENHRY and CDR2 SYGVKD. V lost 6 bases to trimming and J lost 3 bases; unmatched junction nucleotides: 11. CDR3 DNA sequence: TGTGCCATCAGCCTCGGGACAGATTCCATCTACGAGCAGTACTTC. Translated: CAISLGTDSIYEQYF.

Regarding this clonotype: A much larger clone differs from this one at a single base, so this may be a read error. The V and J genes are TRBV20-1 and TRBJ2-3, with a tentative D call TRBD2 (5 bases). Germline CDR1 reads DFQATT; CDR2 reads SNEGSKA (reference sequence). Trimming stripped 4 bases from V and 2 bases from J, with 22 bases between. The CDR3 covers 17 residues. CDR3 nucleotides: TGCAGTGCTATCGTTTCCGGGGTAGCGTCGAACACAGATACGCAGTATTTT. It encodes CSAIVSGVASNTDTQYF.

This clonotype was detected ten times or more. V gene TRBV6-2 or TRBV6-3 combines with J gene TRBJ1-5; no firm D call. CDR1 is MNHEY, CDR2 SVGEGT, per germline. The germline V and J ends were trimmed by 4 bases and 6 bases, with 7 bases remaining between them. This CDR3 region has 12 residues. The CDR3 is CASSSVIQPQHF. DNA for the CDR3: TGTGCCAGCAGTTCGGTGATTCAGCCCCAGCATTTT.

Ten or more counts support this clonotype. V usage is TRBV15 and J usage is TRBJ1-1; perhaps TRBD1 as D (5 bases). Trimming left V 0 bases short and J 7 bases short, with 9 bases between. Germline CDR1 and CDR2: LNHNV and YYDKDF (reference sequence). The CDR3 runs to 13 residues. The CDR3 reads CATSRDRGSEAFF. DNA for the CDR3: TGTGCCACCAGCAGAGATCGGGGGAGTGAAGCTTTCTTT.

This clonotype has a count of ten or more. J is TRBJ1-4 and V is TRBV12-3 or TRBV12-4; 8 nucleotides match TRBD1. The CDR3 length is 13 residues. V trimming: 5 bases; J trimming: 8 bases; junction bases outside the gene matches: 4. The CDR3 DNA reads as TGTGCCAGCAGTGGACAGGGAACCGAAAAACTGTTTTTT. Its translation is CASSGQGTEKLFF.

This clonotype was found many times. The V gene is TRBV6-5, the J gene TRBJ2-3, with TRBD2 identical over 9 bases. Trimming at V came to 6 bases and at J to 2 bases, leaving 6 bases not matched to a gene. This CDR3 has 15 amino acids. The V gene's germline CDR1 is MNHEY and CDR2 SVGAGI. The CDR3 here is CASRPRLADTDTQYF. CDR3 bases: TGTGCCAGCAGGCCTAGACTAGCGGACACAGATACGCAGTATTTT.

This clonotype was counted at least ten times. As DNA, the CDR3 is TGCAGTGCTAGAGCTCCGACGGTCACCGGGGAGCTGTTTTTT. Its translation: CSARAPTVTGELFF. The chain joins TRBV20-1 to TRBJ2-2; D unclear. Germline V gives CDR1 DFQATT, CDR2 SNEGSKA (reference sequence). Trimming removed 1 base from V and 4 bases from J, with 10 bases in between. The CDR3 runs 14 residues.

This clonotype was seen repeatedly, ten times or more. The chain employs TRBV20-1 and TRBJ2-1; D is perhaps TRBD2 (6 bases). CDR3 length: 12 residues. The V and J ends lost 0 bases and 9 bases respectively, with 9 bases between them. The germline CDR1 and CDR2 sequences are DFQATT and SNEGSKA (reference sequence). CDR3 amino acids: CSARDLEGEQFF. The DNA for the CDR3 is TGCAGTGCTAGAGATTTGGAGGGTGAGCAGTTCTTC.

This clonotype was seen at least ten times. The chain carries TRBV27 and TRBJ2-7; 8 bases are a match to TRBD1. The CDR3 loop spans 16 amino acids. Per germline, CDR1 MNHEY and CDR2 SMNVEV (reference sequence). V shed 5 bases and J 0 bases; nucleotides not matched to a gene: 9. The chain's CDR3 is CASSTVGTGYSYEQYF. For the CDR3, the DNA is TGTGCCAGCAGTACTGTGGGGACAGGTTACTCCTACGAGCAGTACTTC.

This clonotype showed up many times. V and J are TRBV12-3 or TRBV12-4 and TRBJ2-7; 10 bases fit TRBD1. The CDR3 is made up of 15 amino acids. Trimming cost V 4 bases and J 5 bases; bases outside gene matches: 8. The CDR3 DNA is TGTGCCAGCAGTTCCTATCGGACAGGGGGAAACGAGCAGTACTTC. Translation gives CASSSYRTGGNEQYF.

V and J are TRBV7-2 and TRBJ2-1; D gene ambiguous. The CDR3 is 15 amino acids. Germline CDR1 reads SGHTA; CDR2 reads FQGNSA. V shed 5 bases and J shed 5 bases, with 16 bases lying between them. CDR3 sequence reads: CASSLERHLNNEQFF. In DNA, the CDR3 is TGTGCCAGCAGCCTAGAGAGGCACCTCAACAATGAGCAGTTCTTC.

Many counts were recorded for this clonotype. This rearrangement joins TRBV4-1 to TRBJ2-4, with 8 positions matching TRBD2. CDR3 size: 19 residues. With 0 bases clipped from V and 1 base from J, the junction kept 11 bases outside the gene matches. Germline CDR1 MGHRA, CDR2 YSYEKL. The chain's CDR3 is CASSQEGSGRGAAKNIQYF. CDR3 in DNA: TGCGCCAGCAGCCAAGAAGGATCAGGGCGGGGGGCGGCCAAAAACATTCAGTACTTC.

This clonotype was seen only a few times. V usage is TRBV7-9 and J usage is TRBJ2-7; the D is unclear. CDR1 and CDR2 from the germline V gene are SEHNR and FQNEAQ (reference sequence). The CDR3 spans 12 residues. Trimming pared 6 bases from V and 4 bases from J, leaving 10 bases between. CDR3 nucleotide sequence: TGTGCCAGCAGTGAGGACCATTACGAGCAGTACTTC. Translating gives CASSEDHYEQYF.

This clonotype has at least ten counts. V usage is TRBV4-1 and J usage is TRBJ1-2, with D hard to call. The CDR3 covers 15 residues. Trimming took off 0 bases at V and 8 bases at J, with 16 bases between the two ends. CDR1 and CDR2 from the germline V gene are MGHRA and YSYEKL. CDR3 DNA: TGCGCCAGCAGCCAAGATGAGATGCGCGGTCGCGGCTACACCTTC. Protein product: CASSQDEMRGRGYTF.

This clonotype was detected a few times. The chain employs TRBV30 and TRBJ1-1; 7 nucleotides line up with TRBD1. The CDR3 loop spans 13 amino acids. Germline V gives CDR1 GTSNPN, CDR2 SVGIG (reference sequence). V gave up 8 bases and J gave up 0 bases; unmatched junction bases: 6. The CDR3 loop is CALEGAVNTEAFF. The CDR3 nucleotides read TGTGCCCTCGAGGGGGCCGTGAACACTGAAGCTTTCTTT.

This clonotype was counted many times. The chain has TRBV2 and TRBJ2-7; the D is unclear. The CDR3 sequence is 11 residues long. Deletions cut 1 base from V and 6 bases from J, with 4 bases between. Germline CDR1 SNHLY, CDR2 FYNNEI. CDR3 amino acids: CASSEGGEQYF. The CDR3 DNA sequence: TGTGCCAGCAGTGAAGGGGGCGAGCAGTACTTC.

This clonotype appeared many times. The V gene is TRBV5-1, the J gene TRBJ1-3, with 8 bases identical to TRBD1. Germline loops: CDR1 SGHRS, CDR2 YFSETQ. The V gene end was trimmed by 3 bases and the J gene end by 0 bases; junction bases not matched to a gene: 8. The CDR3 is 17 amino acids. In nucleotides, the CDR3 is TGCGCCAGCAGCTCCGGGACAGGATCCGTCTCTGGAAACACCATATATTTT. Protein sequence: CASSSGTGSVSGNTIYF.

The rearrangement joins TRBV27 to TRBJ2-7; D might be TRBD1 (5 bases). Germline CDR1 is MNHEY and CDR2 is SMNVEV (reference sequence). The CDR3 extends over 13 amino acids. V was cut by 6 bases and J by 0 bases, with 9 bases left in between. CDR3 sequence: CASRSTASYEQYF. DNA for the CDR3: TGTGCCAGCAGGTCGACAGCCTCCTACGAGCAGTACTTC.

This clonotype has at least ten counts. The chain combines TRBV12-3 or TRBV12-4 with TRBJ1-1, with 7 bases that match TRBD1. The CDR3 loop spans 15 amino acids. With 6 bases clipped from V and 4 bases from J, the junction kept 11 bases outside the gene matches. The CDR3 here is CASRKDHQGGTEAFF. CDR3 nucleotides: TGTGCCAGCAGGAAGGACCATCAGGGGGGCACTGAAGCTTTCTTT.